This T cell receptor (beta chain) was retrieved from a study of early T cells in non-severe SARS-CoV-2 infection (dated by TCRdb to about 2021). Regarding the complete study: Bulk RNA from unsorted whole blood was used for TCR sequencing, so alpha and beta chains could not be paired. What the study reported, not specific to this receptor: VDJdb matching was skewed toward anti-spike CD8 responses and likely underestimated virus-specific expansions by missing private and CD4 specificities.

V is trimmed back by 5 bases and J by 1 base, and the junction contains 16 bases that no gene match accounts for. Looking up the germline V gene (reference sequence) yields CDR1 MNHEY and CDR2 SMNVEV. The CDR3 runs 18 residues from the cysteine to the phenylalanine. The only DNA kept is the CDR3, 54 bases in frame from the first base. Receptor amplification or capture employed 5' RACE. The data were produced on a NextSeq 500. To correct for sequencing error and PCR bias, the TCR library protocol tagged individual cDNA molecules with unique molecular identifiers. Sequencing covered both TCR alpha and beta chains, and within each sample the abundances of alpha and beta sequences were tightly co-correlated. From the authors' description of their analysis: V gene, J gene and CDR3 annotation of TCR sequences was performed with Decombinator V4. TCRs were defined as expanded if a significant change between any two time points was detected under a Poisson model with p below 0.0001. TCR abundances were normalised to the total number of TCRs sequenced per sample and expressed as counts per million. MAIT TCRs were defined by TRAV1-2 paired with TRAJ12, TRAJ20 or TRAJ33, and iNKT TCRs by TRAV10 paired with TRAJ18. VDJdb, accessed 1 November 2021, was searched for CMV, EBV and SARS-CoV-2 annotated TCRs, with TCRs annotated for multiple antigens excluded. TCRdb ran its own pipeline on the public reads, namely fastp trimming at Q25 and MiXCR clone calling, and kept in-frame beta chains. One record per CDR3 amino acid sequence lists the most common genes and DNA. The V and J calls, along with clone size, are taken from TCRdb and not from the paper's own processing. For this sample there are approximately 56,000 distinct CDR3 sequences; 9% to 9.5% appear just once. Together, the top ten hold around 4.2% of the sample.

Ten or more counts support this clonotype. Its antigen target is currently unknown. Base qualities were left out, and no much larger clone turns up one base away. The study was a case-control design nested within a healthcare worker cohort in London, UK, with weekly nasopharyngeal swab PCR tests and blood sampling. Healthcare workers were recruited during the week of the UK lockdown, between 23 and 31 March 2020, and followed weekly for up to about 15 weeks. Input material: whole blood. The chain uses TRBV27 and TRBJ2-7; TRBD2 agrees with 8 junctional bases. The receptor's source is an adult who was a healthcare worker with PCR-confirmed SARS-CoV-2 infection or an uninfected control (not recorded which). The CDR3 region reads CASSPFPVQIAGSYEQYF. The DNA sequence is as follows: TGTGCCAGCAGTCCCTTTCCCGTACAGATAGCGGGGTCCTACGAGCAGTACTTC.